This T cell receptor (beta chain) comes out of a study of persistence of HIV-infected CD4 T cells. Cells were stimulated with overlapping HIV-1 Gag 15-mer peptides. Memory cells lacking CD40L and CD69 with high CD45RO were sorted. Germline V CDR1 and CDR2: SGHTA, FQGTGA. Trimming took 4 bases from V and 4 from J, leaving 11 bases between them. This CDR3 contains 14 residues. The libraries were made with immunoSEQ version 4 in survey mode. Data came from immunoSEQ multiplex PCR; TCRdb stores just in-frame clones and leaves some out. The table records roughly 60,000 clones, about 81% of them present only once. In the case of this clone: Antigen: not known.

This specimen was CD4+ T cells sorted from PBMCs after roughly 18-hour stimulation, taken from a patient who received antiretroviral therapy. This sequence was found in an adult man with HIV who was CMV-seropositive. The V and J genes are TRBV7-3 and TRBJ2-1; D assignment may be TRBD1 or TRBD2 (5 bases each). In DNA, the CDR3 is TGTGCCAGCAGCTCCGGGGACGGGTACAATGAGCAGTTCTTC. It encodes CASSSGDGYNEQFF.